A selection of T cell receptor beta chains follows, all from one sample in a study. TCRdb redid the calling of the 5' RACE reads with MiXCR, one entry per CDR3 protein. The repertoire consists of approximately 50,000 distinct CDR3 sequences, with 20% occurring once and the leading ten covering 3.2%. The sample comprised tumor-infiltrating Tregs sorted from the breast tumor. These receptors were collected from a female donor with breast cancer. The CDR3 runs from the conserved cysteine through the conserved F or W. Fields, in order: J gene, D gene, V gene, clone size, CDR3 DNA, CDR3 protein. A D gene is named only where the DNA matches it firmly. Some rows mark clone size as missing; the rest say once, few, many or name a class of expanded clone.

>TRBJ2-2|-|TRBV7-6|-
TGTGCCAGCAGCGGTTGGGGAACCGGGGAGCTGTTTTTT
CASSGWGTGELFF
>TRBJ1-1|-|TRBV25-1|-
TGTGCCACCAGAACGTCGGGGAACACTGAAGCTTTCTTT
CATRTSGNTEAFF
>TRBJ1-3|-|TRBV5-1|few
TGCGCCAGCAGCTTGTCAGGGGCCGGAAGATTAGGAAACACCATATATTTT
CASSLSGAGRLGNTIYF
>TRBJ1-1|-|TRBV12-3/TRBV12-4|many
TGTGCCAGCAGTTTAGTGGCACGGGAAGCTTTCTTT
CASSLVAREAFF
>TRBJ1-6|-|TRBV12-3/TRBV12-4|many
TGTGCCAGCAGGCGATTCGCGGATTCACCCCTCCACTTT
CASRRFADSPLHF
>TRBJ1-2|-|TRBV7-9|-
TGTGCCAGCAGCTTAGTCGGGACTTACTATGGCTACACCTTC
CASSLVGTYYGYTF
>TRBJ1-5|-|TRBV28|-
TGTGCCAGCAGTTTATTATCCCGACAGCGGCAGCCCCAGCATTTT
CASSLLSRQRQPQHF
>TRBJ2-1|TRBD2|TRBV18|few
TGTGCCAGCTCATCGACTAGCGGGAGAATCTTTCTGTTCTTC
CASSSTSGRIFLFF
>TRBJ2-3|-|TRBV10-2|many
TGCGCCAGCAGTGAGAGGTGGGGCACAGATACGCAGTATTTT
CASSERWGTDTQYF
>TRBJ1-4|TRBD1|TRBV2|-
TGTGCCAGCATCCGGGACAGGTCGGGAAAACTGTTTTTT
CASIRDRSGKLFF
>TRBJ2-5|-|TRBV7-6|many
TGTGCCAGCAGCTTTTTTGAAAGGGAGACCCAGTACTTC
CASSFFERETQYF
>TRBJ2-1|TRBD2|TRBV5-1|many
TGCGCCAGCAGCTTGCAGGCTGCGGGAGACAATGAGCAGTTCTTC
CASSLQAAGDNEQFF
>TRBJ2-7|TRBD2|TRBV5-1|-
TGCGCCAGCAGCCTAACACTAACGACCGGGACTAGCGGGGGGGCCCTTAACGAGCAGTACTTC
CASSLTLTTGTSGGALNEQYF
>TRBJ2-1|-|TRBV4-1|many
TGCGCCAGCAGCCAAGTCGATCTAGTCCCCGCTGGCAATGAGCAGTTCTTC
CASSQVDLVPAGNEQFF
>TRBJ2-5|-|TRBV7-6|-
TGTGCCAGCAGCTTAGTTCGTAGCGGAGGGGGGGAGACCCAGTACTTC
CASSLVRSGGGETQYF
>TRBJ2-2|TRBD1|TRBV6-5|-
TGTGCCACTGAACAGGGGCTGAACACCGGGGAGCTGTTTTTT
CATEQGLNTGELFF
>TRBJ1-5|-|TRBV5-1|many
TGCGCCAGCAGCCCCCGGATGGGCAATCAGCCCCAGCATTTT
CASSPRMGNQPQHF
>TRBJ2-7|TRBD1|TRBV28|few
TGTGCCAGCAGTGGAACAGGGGACGCCACCTACGAGCAGTACTTC
CASSGTGDATYEQYF
>TRBJ2-1|-|TRBV5-5|-
TGTGCCAGCAGCTTCGTACCGAATGAGCAGTTCTTC
CASSFVPNEQFF
>TRBJ2-5|-|TRBV5-1|many
TGCGCCAGCAGCTTGGGGATTTTAAGGTCAGGATTCCAAGAGACCCAGTACTTC
CASSLGILRSGFQETQYF
>TRBJ2-2|-|TRBV29-1|-
TGCAGCGTGGGCCGGGACGGCCCGTACACCGGGGAGCTGTTTTTT
CSVGRDGPYTGELFF
>TRBJ2-7|-|TRBV29-1|many
TGCAGCGTTGAAGCTTCCCACGAGCAGTACTTC
CSVEASHEQYF